Each of the 26 T cell receptor beta chains below was sequenced from the same sample in a study of regulatory T cells in long-lasting Graves disease. Arm-PCR of CDR3 regions and iRepertoire HTBI primers were used to build TCR beta libraries. TCRdb used MiXCR to reprocess the multiplex PCR reads, holding one entry per CDR3 protein. The table shows 350,000 to 400,000 distinct CDR3 sequences, with 15% to 20% occurring only once. Time point: newly diagnosed GD, antithyroid drugs for less than 3 months. From PBMCs, RNA was extracted and then used to make the TCR library. A further study also used this sample, focusing on T cells in Graves' hyperthyroidism and ophthalmopathy.

The source material was peripheral blood mononuclear cells (PBMCs), sampled at new diagnosis, from a patient treated with antithyroid drugs. The receptors here all came from a woman between 18 and 30 years old with Graves disease.

This clonotype appeared many times. This sequence joins TRBV28 and TRBJ1-3; the D gene is possibly TRBD1 (6 bases). The CDR3 runs 14 residues. The V end lost 6 bases, the J end lost 0 bases, and 9 bases lay between the germline ends. Germline V CDR1 and CDR2: MDHEN, SYDVKM. The CDR3: CASSGGGSGNTIYF. The DNA for the CDR3 is TGTGCCAGCAGCGGAGGGGGCTCTGGAAACACCATATATTTT.

This chain connects TRBV28 to TRBJ2-3; 9 nucleotides line up with TRBD2. Germline loops: CDR1 MDHEN, CDR2 SYDVKM. V was pared by 6 bases and J by 5 bases, with 12 bases of the junction left unmatched. The CDR3 loop spans 16 amino acids. The CDR3 DNA sequence: TGTGCCAGCAGGAGAGCAACTAGCGGGTACGGAGATACGCAGTATTTT. Protein sequence: CASRRATSGYGDTQYF.

This clonotype was observed at least ten times. V is TRBV12-3 or TRBV12-4 and J is TRBJ2-7; D may be TRBD1 (8 bases). The CDR3 is made up of 13 amino acids. Between the trimmed V and J ends, which lost 5 bases and 7 bases, there was a span of 15 bases. CDR3 sequence: CASSAQGEGEQYF. CDR3 bases: TGTGCCAGCAGTGCACAGGGGGAGGGAGAGCAGTACTTC.

The rearrangement joins TRBV20-1 to TRBJ1-5; 7 bases line up with TRBD1. CDR3 length: 15 residues. The V and J ends lost 0 bases and 3 bases, in that order; junction bases with no gene match: 5. Looked up from germline, CDR1 is DFQATT and CDR2 is SNEGSKA (reference sequence). The CDR3 here is CSAREGGGLNQPQHF. In DNA form, the CDR3 reads TGCAGTGCTAGAGAAGGAGGGGGCCTCAATCAGCCCCAGCATTTT.

This clonotype has at least ten counts. This chain connects TRBV30 to TRBJ1-3; no firm D call. The V and J ends lost 0 bases and 1 base respectively, with 16 bases between them. CDR3 length equals 17 residues. The germline V gene encodes CDR1 GTSNPN and CDR2 SVGIG (reference sequence). Here the CDR3 DNA reads TGTGCCTGGAGTGTACCCTCCGACGGGCCGTCTGGAAACACCATATATTTT. It yields the protein CAWSVPSDGPSGNTIYF.

The table lists this clonotype with a count of one. A much more abundant neighbour one base away suggests this may be a read error. This chain links TRBV2 with TRBJ2-6; 11 nucleotides match TRBD1. Germline CDR1 and CDR2: SNHLY and FYNNEI. The CDR3 consists of 15 residues. CDR3 in DNA: TGTGCCAGCGGACAGGGGGCTTATGGGGTCAACGTCCTGACTTTC. Translation: CASGQGAYGVNVLTF.

This clonotype was seen ten or more times. The chain uses TRBV5-1 and TRBJ2-3; 9 bases are shared with TRBD2. Trimming at V came to 4 bases and at J to 1 base, leaving 4 bases not matched to a gene. This CDR3 spans 15 amino acids. CDR1 is SGHRS, CDR2 YFSETQ, per germline. CDR3 sequence: CASSPRTSGTDTQYF. As DNA, the CDR3 is TGCGCCAGCAGCCCGCGGACTAGCGGCACAGATACGCAGTATTTT.

There are a few counts of this clonotype. J is TRBJ1-4 and V is TRBV27; D uncertain. From germline, CDR1 is MNHEY and CDR2 SMNVEV (reference sequence). CDR3 length: 15 amino acids. Trimming pared 5 bases from V and 3 bases from J, leaving 13 bases between. For the CDR3, the DNA is TGTGCCAGCAGTCCCGGTTTTGTGGCTAATGAAAAACTGTTTTTT. This gives the protein CASSPGFVANEKLFF.

Concerning this clonotype: A far more abundant clone sits one base away, making this likely a read error. This chain uses TRBV11-2 with TRBJ2-1; the D gene is possibly TRBD1 (6 bases). From germline, CDR1 is SGHAT and CDR2 FQNNGV. The CDR3 extends over 16 amino acids. Trimming shortened V by 5 bases and J by 7 bases, and 21 bases separated the two germline ends. CDR3 sequence (DNA): TGTGCCAGCAGCCAAGGCGGCACAGTGCAGGGGAATGAGCAGTTCTTC. It is translated as CASSQGGTVQGNEQFF.

This clonotype has just a few counts. The rearrangement uses TRBV7-9 and TRBJ1-5; TRBD1 matches at 10 bases. The germline gives CDR1 SEHNR, CDR2 FQNEAQ (reference sequence). The CDR3 is 15 residues long. The V gene end was trimmed by 7 bases and the J gene end by 3 bases; junction bases not matched to a gene: 6. The CDR3 DNA reads as TGTGCCAGCAAGAAGGACAGGGGGAACAATCAGCCCCAGCATTTT. Translating gives CASKKDRGNNQPQHF.

The V gene is TRBV29-1, the J gene TRBJ1-2; D remains ambiguous. The ends were cut back, 6 bases at V and 6 bases at J, with 11 bases in the middle. The CDR3 has 11 amino acids. The germline CDR1 and CDR2 sequences are SQVTM and ANQGSEA. CDR3 in amino acids: CSVGPANGYTF. The CDR3, as DNA: TGCAGCGTCGGACCCGCGAATGGCTACACCTTC.

This clonotype has at least ten counts. The V and J genes are TRBV28 and TRBJ1-2; D may be TRBD1 (5 bases). Germline lookup yields CDR1 MDHEN and CDR2 SYDVKM. This CDR3 contains 15 residues. The V end lost 5 bases, the J end lost 4 bases, and 17 bases lay between the germline ends. The CDR3 DNA is TGTGCCAGCAGTCCAAGACAGCTCGGGGGCTATGGCTACACCTTC. Amino acid sequence: CASSPRQLGGYGYTF.

This clonotype occurred many times. The chain recombines TRBV5-5 with TRBJ2-1; D remains unclear. Between the trimmed V and J ends, which lost 4 bases and 4 bases, there was a span of 18 bases. The CDR3 length is 16 residues. The germline V gene has CDR1 SGHKS and CDR2 YYEKEE (reference sequence). CDR3 nucleotide sequence: TGTGCCAGCAGCCCTTTGAGCCAGAGACCTTACAATGAGCAGTTCTTC. Translation: CASSPLSQRPYNEQFF.

This clonotype occurred many times. This rearrangement joins TRBV5-1 to TRBJ1-6; the D gene is possibly TRBD1 (6 bases). This CDR3 region has 15 residues. The germline CDR1 and CDR2 sequences are SGHRS and YFSETQ. V was clipped by 2 bases and J by 6 bases, with 12 bases between them. CDR3 DNA: TGCGCCAGCAGCTTACAGACAGGAACTAATTCACCCCTCCACTTT. It encodes CASSLQTGTNSPLHF.

This clonotype was counted many times. V gene TRBV27 combines with J gene TRBJ2-1; 7 positions agree with TRBD1. Germline CDR1 and CDR2: MNHEY and SMNVEV (reference sequence). The ends lost 6 bases at V and 4 bases at J; junction bases unmatched: 9. The CDR3 loop spans 15 amino acids. The CDR3 spells CASRGIKGAYNEQFF. The CDR3, as DNA: TGTGCCAGCAGAGGGATTAAGGGGGCATACAATGAGCAGTTCTTC.

The chain is built from TRBV6-1 and TRBJ2-1; TRBD1 matches at 7 bases. In germline, CDR1 is MNHNS, CDR2 SASEGT. V was pared by 6 bases and J by 0 bases, with 5 bases of the junction left unmatched. The CDR3 consists of 15 residues. The CDR3 nucleotides are TGTGCCAGCAGCCGGGACAGTCCCTCCTACAATGAGCAGTTCTTC. Protein sequence: CASSRDSPSYNEQFF.

A word on this clonotype: This may come from a read error, since a much larger clone is one base off. The V gene is TRBV2, the J gene TRBJ1-2; D is possibly TRBD1 (5 bases). The V gene lost 8 bases and the J gene lost 6 bases, with 22 bases spanning the gap. The CDR3 spans 15 residues. The germline CDR1 and CDR2 sequences are SNHLY and FYNNEI. CDR3 sequence: CASLIKTGAYHGYTF. The CDR3 nucleotides read TGTGCCAGCTTAATCAAGACCGGGGCCTACCATGGCTACACCTTC.

This chain connects TRBV20-1 to TRBJ2-7; TRBD1 matches 7 bases. Trimming at V came to 2 bases and at J to 5 bases, leaving 15 bases not matched to a gene. Germline V gene sequence: CDR1 DFQATT, CDR2 SNEGSKA (reference sequence). The CDR3 has 16 amino acids. CDR3 nucleotides: TGCAGTGCTAGATCGGAATCCGGGACAGCCCTCGACGAGCAGTACTTC. Amino acids: CSARSESGTALDEQYF.

This clonotype was seen at least ten times. This rearrangement joins TRBV7-3 to TRBJ2-7, with D tentatively TRBD1 (5 bases). The length of the CDR3 is 12 residues. Germline lookup yields CDR1 SGHTA and CDR2 FQGTGA. V was pared by 4 bases and J by 7 bases, with 11 bases between. CDR3 coding DNA: TGTGCCAGCAGCTATGACAGCGTAGAGCAGTACTTC. Protein sequence: CASSYDSVEQYF.

This clonotype came up many times. The J gene is TRBJ2-5, the V gene TRBV11-1; D possibly corresponds to TRBD2 (5 bases). CDR1 is SGHAT, CDR2 FQDESV, per germline (reference sequence). Trimming stripped 5 bases from V and 2 bases from J, with 9 bases between. The CDR3 is made up of 13 amino acids. DNA of the CDR3: TGTGCCAGCAGCCGGAGGTTACAAGAGACCCAGTACTTC. Translating gives CASSRRLQETQYF.

This clonotype has a handful of counts. The chain employs TRBV5-1 and TRBJ2-7; D possibly matches TRBD1 or TRBD2 (5 bases each). The CDR3 extends over 15 amino acids. CDR1 is SGHRS and CDR2 is YFSETQ in the germline V gene. V lost 0 bases and J 1 base, leaving 11 bases between the germline ends. CDR3 loop: CASSLGDGASYEQYF. The DNA for the CDR3 is TGCGCCAGCAGCTTGGGGGACGGAGCTTCCTACGAGCAGTACTTC.

This clonotype occurred many times. The chain has TRBV28 and TRBJ1-4; 7 bases are shared with TRBD1. The V gene end was trimmed by 5 bases and the J gene end by 8 bases; junction bases not matched to a gene: 11. This CDR3 has 15 amino acids. Looked up from germline, CDR1 is MDHEN and CDR2 is SYDVKM. The CDR3 protein is CASSPPRGRGEKLFF. The CDR3 DNA reads TGTGCCAGCAGTCCGCCAAGGGGGCGAGGCGAAAAACTGTTTTTT.

The chain joins TRBV19 to TRBJ1-1; D might be TRBD1 (5 bases). V was clipped by 7 bases and J by 1 base, with 13 bases between them. Germline CDR1 reads LNHDA; CDR2 reads SQIVND (reference sequence). The CDR3 totals 14 residues. CDR3 sequence (DNA): TGTGCCAGTACCTGGGACGGAAAGAACACTGAAGCTTTCTTT. Protein: CASTWDGKNTEAFF.

This clonotype appeared many times. The CDR3 loop reads CASSGGQTSSLLHF. For the CDR3, the DNA is TGCGCCAGCAGCGGCGGCCAGACTTCCTCGTTACTCCACTTT. The genes are TRBV5-1 and TRBJ1-6, with D uncertain. Germline values: CDR1 SGHRS, CDR2 YFSETQ. CDR3 size: 14 residues. Trimming shortened V by 4 bases and J by 16 bases, and 21 bases separated the two germline ends.

This clonotype came up many times. The chain links TRBV11-1 to TRBJ1-6, with D uncertain. Germline CDR1 SGHAT, CDR2 FQDESV (reference sequence). The CDR3 covers 14 residues. V gave up 3 bases and J gave up 7 bases, with 10 bases separating them. The CDR3 region is CASSFRVVNSPLHF. The CDR3 region has the DNA TGTGCCAGCAGCTTCCGGGTCGTGAATTCACCCCTCCACTTT.

At least ten counts were recorded for this clonotype. The genes are TRBV5-5 and TRBJ2-7; TRBD1 matches 10 bases. Per germline, CDR1 SGHKS and CDR2 YYEKEE (reference sequence). The CDR3 contains 15 residues. The J segment lost 3 bases and the V segment lost 4 bases, leaving 7 bases of the junction unmatched. The CDR3 sequence: CASSTQGTGVYEQYF. The CDR3 DNA follows: TGTGCCAGCAGCACTCAGGGGACAGGGGTCTACGAGCAGTACTTC.